The sequence of this TCR beta chain was determined in a study of OX40 agonist ivuxolimab in advanced cancers. Study details: Ivuxolimab is a fully human IgG2 antibody that activates OX40 (CD134). Head and neck, renal cell, melanoma or hepatocellular carcinoma were the cancers that dose-escalation patients had. Two patients with cutaneous melanoma and one with hepatocellular carcinoma, three in total, showed partial responses.

A word on this clone: Its antigen remains unidentified. Other nucleotide sequences from this sample produce the same CDR3.

The germline gives CDR1 SGHDT, CDR2 YYEEEE. The CDR3 totals 16 residues. Deletions cut 4 bases from V and 8 bases from J, with 21 bases between. The repertoire was sequenced with immunoSEQ multiplex PCR; TCRdb's copy has only in-frame clones and lacks some. In the table there are approximately 23,000 clones, 80% to 90% of which are singletons. Study observations and caveats: CD8+ T cells (on average) carried more expanded clones than CD4+ T cells.

The clonotype comes from an adult with an advanced solid tumor such as melanoma, head and neck, liver or kidney cancer. J is TRBJ1-4 and V is TRBV5-6; tentatively, D is TRBD1 (5 bases). The material sequenced was CD4+ or CD8+ T cells sorted from blood, taken in a trial of the OX40 agonist ivuxolimab. This CDR3 reads CASSGPSAEGREKLFF. CDR3 nucleotides: TGTGCCAGCAGCGGACCTAGTGCGGAGGGGAGAGAAAAACTGTTTTTT.